The 6 T cell receptor beta chains given below trace back to one sample, sequenced in a study of beta chain features in type 1 diabetes. These receptors' antigens are unknown. Expressed TCRB transcripts were sequenced because the isolated RNA had all been reverse transcribed beforehand. The table came from immunoSEQ multiplex PCR; TCRdb's copy has only in-frame clones and leaves some out. This table holds about 640,000 clones, under 15% found once. General study findings and limits: Type 1 diabetes patients had TCRB CDR3s that were shorter (moderately but significantly so) in all four CD4+ subsets.

Sequenced sample: naive CD4+ T cells from blood. The receptors shown here come from a man aged 25 to 45 with type 1 diabetes.

The V and J genes are TRBV7-9 and TRBJ1-6, with 7 nucleotides matching TRBD1. J lost 9 bases, V lost 3 bases, and 5 bases had no gene match. This CDR3 spans 14 amino acids. In germline, CDR1 is SEHNR, CDR2 FQNEAQ (reference sequence). The CDR3: CASSFGQESSPLHF. The CDR3, as DNA: TGTGCCAGCAGCTTCGGACAGGAGTCTTCACCCCTCCACTTT.

V gene TRBV10-3 combines with J gene TRBJ2-3; 9 nucleotides match TRBD1. The V gene's germline CDR1 is ENHRY and CDR2 SYGVKD. V gave up 4 bases and J gave up 0 bases; unmatched junction bases: 5. The CDR3 runs to 16 residues. The CDR3 loop is CAISGYGQGSTDTQYF. The CDR3 DNA sequence: TGTGCCATCAGTGGCTACGGACAGGGGAGCACAGATACGCAGTATTTT.

This clone has a handful of counts. The chain couples TRBV5-1 to TRBJ2-4, with a possible D match to TRBD1 (6 bases). CDR3 length: 16 amino acids. V lost 5 bases and J lost 0, with 15 bases in between. Germline V lookup: CDR1 SGHRS, CDR2 YFSETQ. The CDR3 DNA follows: TGCGCCAGCAGGGACGGGACACTACTAGCCAAAAACATTCAGTACTTC. Protein product: CASRDGTLLAKNIQYF.

The gene calls are TRBV5-4 and TRBJ2-1; D gene unclear. Germline values: CDR1 SGHNT, CDR2 YYREEE (reference sequence). The CDR3 totals 15 residues. Trimming removed 0 bases at V and 8 bases at J, with 15 bases between. The CDR3 DNA sequence: TGTGCCAGCAGCTTGGACATCTTGATTCGAGATGAGCAGTTCTTC. Protein: CASSLDILIRDEQFF.

The chain carries TRBV11-3 and TRBJ1-1, with 8 bases matching TRBD1. Per the germline V gene, CDR1 is SGHNT and CDR2 is YENEEA. V lost 3 bases, J lost 2 bases, and 2 bases stayed unmatched. CDR3 length: 14 amino acids. This chain's CDR3 is CASSLTGVNTEAFF. CDR3 DNA sequence: TGTGCCAGCAGCTTGACAGGGGTCAACACTGAAGCTTTCTTT.

This clone was recorded a few times. This sequence joins TRBV30 and TRBJ2-2, with 10 positions matching TRBD1. This CDR3 spans 13 amino acids. In germline, CDR1 is GTSNPN, CDR2 SVGIG (reference sequence). After removal of 4 bases from V and 5 bases from J, the junction contained 1 base not matched to a gene. The CDR3 nucleotides are TGTGCCTGGACGGGACAGGGGACCGGGGAGCTGTTTTTT. It yields the protein CAWTGQGTGELFF.